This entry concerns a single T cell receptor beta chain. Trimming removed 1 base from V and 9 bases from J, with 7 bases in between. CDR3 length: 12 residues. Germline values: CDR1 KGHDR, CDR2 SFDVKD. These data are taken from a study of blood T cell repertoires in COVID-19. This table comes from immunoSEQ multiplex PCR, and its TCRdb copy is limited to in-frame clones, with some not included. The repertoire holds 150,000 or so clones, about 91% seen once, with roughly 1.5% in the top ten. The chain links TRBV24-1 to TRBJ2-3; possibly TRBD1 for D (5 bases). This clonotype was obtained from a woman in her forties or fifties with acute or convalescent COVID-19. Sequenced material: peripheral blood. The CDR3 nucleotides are TGTGCCACCAGTGATTTCAGACAGACGCAGTATTTT. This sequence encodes CATSDFRQTQYF.